This is a list of T cell receptor beta chains from one sample in a study of TIL therapy for anti-PD-1-resistant metastatic lung cancer. Clones were read by immunoSEQ multiplex PCR, and TCRdb kept only the in-frame ones, dropping some. The sample shows some 37,000 clones, 70% to 75% of them seen only once. The material sequenced was blood, taken at baseline. The origin of the receptors is a person aged 25-85 years with non-small cell lung cancer. CDR3s include the opening cysteine and the closing phenylalanine or tryptophan. The D gene is left open where the match is weak. Rows may omit the clone size; those that give it use once, few, many or a size class.

D,size,V,J,DNA,CDR3
TRBD1,few,TRBV19,TRBJ1-6,TGTGCCAGTAGTATCCGGACAGGGCTTAATTCACCCCTCCACTTT,CASSIRTGLNSPLHF
NA,NA,TRBV7-9,TRBJ1-1,TGTGCCAGCAGCGGAATGGGATGGGAAGCTTTCTTT,CASSGMGWEAFF
TRBD2,NA,TRBV5-5,TRBJ2-2,TGTGCCAGCAGCCCGGGACTAGCGGGGACCGGGGAGCTGTTTTTT,CASSPGLAGTGELFF
TRBD1,NA,TRBV7-3,TRBJ1-1,TGTGCCAGCAGCATGACAGGGGGCGCGCGGGCTTTCTTT,CASSMTGGARAFF
NA,NA,TRBV18,TRBJ1-1,TGTGCCAGCTCACCCCTGGGGGGGGGCGGCACTGAAGCTTTCTTT,CASSPLGGGGTEAFF
TRBD2,NA,TRBV23-1,TRBJ2-2,TGCGCCAGCAGTCATCTAGCGGGGGCAGAGAAGAACACCGGGGAGCTGTTTTTT,CASSHLAGAEKNTGELFF
NA,NA,TRBV28,TRBJ1-3,TGTGCCAGCAGTTCCCTCAGCCTGAGCTCTGGAAACACCATATATTTT,CASSSLSLSSGNTIYF
NA,NA,TRBV7-6,TRBJ1-1,TGTGCCAGCAGCTTATATCGGGGATTCGACACTGAAGCTTTCTTT,CASSLYRGFDTEAFF
NA,once,TRBV5-1,TRBJ2-3,TGCGCCAGCAGCCCAGACAGGTACACAGATACGCAGTATTTT,CASSPDRYTDTQYF
NA,few,TRBV28,TRBJ1-1,TGTGCCAGCAGTTTAGCCCAGGGAAGGATCACTGAAGCTTTCTTT,CASSLAQGRITEAFF
NA,NA,TRBV7-2,TRBJ2-7,TGTGCCAGCAGCTTAGCGAGCTCCTACGAGCAGTACTTC,CASSLASSYEQYF
NA,NA,TRBV7-3,TRBJ1-1,TGTGCCAGCAGCACGTTAAGTCTGAACACTGAAGCTTTCTTT,CASSTLSLNTEAFF
NA,NA,TRBV27,TRBJ2-7,TGTGCCAGCAGCTTCGGGTCTAACTACGAGCAGTACTTC,CASSFGSNYEQYF
TRBD2,once,TRBV27,TRBJ2-1,TGTGCCAGCCGGACTAGCGGGGCCCTGAGCTCCTACAATGAGCAGTTCTTC,CASRTSGALSSYNEQFF
TRBD1,NA,TRBV4-1,TRBJ2-1,TGCGCCAGCAGCGGGACAGGGGGAAATGAGCAGTTCTTC,CASSGTGGNEQFF
TRBD2,NA,TRBV6-1,TRBJ2-1,TGTGCCAGCAGCCTATCTAGCGGGGGATACAATGAGCAGTTCTTC,CASSLSSGGYNEQFF
NA,NA,TRBV9,TRBJ1-6,TGTGCCAGCAGCGTAGGACAGTTCATGTCACCCCTCCACTTT,CASSVGQFMSPLHF
NA,NA,TRBV7-2,TRBJ1-1,TGTGCCAGCAGCTTAGGATCGGCAGGGAGGACTGAAGCTTTCTTT,CASSLGSAGRTEAFF
NA,NA,TRBV7-9,TRBJ1-2,TGTGCCAGCAGCTGGGGGGCCAGTGGCTACACCTTC,CASSWGASGYTF
NA,NA,TRBV7-2,TRBJ1-2,TGTGCCAGCAGCCCCAGGGACCGAGGTAATTTCTATGGCTACACCTTC,CASSPRDRGNFYGYTF
NA,NA,TRBV6-5,TRBJ2-1,TGTGCCACCGGCGGGGGCACCTACAATGAGCAGTTCTTC,CATGGGTYNEQFF
NA,NA,TRBV13,TRBJ2-1,TGTGCCAGCAGCTTGGATCAAACTAGCTCCTACAATGAGCAGTTCTTC,CASSLDQTSSYNEQFF
NA,NA,TRBV4-3,TRBJ2-2,TGCGCCAGCAGCCAAACCGGGACGCGGGCCGGGGAGCTGTTTTTT,CASSQTGTRAGELFF
NA,NA,TRBV19,TRBJ2-3,TGTGCCAGTAGTTGGGTCCTGGGCGCAGATACGCAGTATTTT,CASSWVLGADTQYF
NA,NA,TRBV7-2,TRBJ1-1,TGTGCCAGCAGCTTAGAGGCAGTAGGGAACACTGAAGCTTTCTTT,CASSLEAVGNTEAFF
NA,few,TRBV19,TRBJ2-2,TGTGCCAGTAGACCTTGGGTAGAAGGTGGGAGCGGGGAGCTGTTTTTT,CASRPWVEGGSGELFF